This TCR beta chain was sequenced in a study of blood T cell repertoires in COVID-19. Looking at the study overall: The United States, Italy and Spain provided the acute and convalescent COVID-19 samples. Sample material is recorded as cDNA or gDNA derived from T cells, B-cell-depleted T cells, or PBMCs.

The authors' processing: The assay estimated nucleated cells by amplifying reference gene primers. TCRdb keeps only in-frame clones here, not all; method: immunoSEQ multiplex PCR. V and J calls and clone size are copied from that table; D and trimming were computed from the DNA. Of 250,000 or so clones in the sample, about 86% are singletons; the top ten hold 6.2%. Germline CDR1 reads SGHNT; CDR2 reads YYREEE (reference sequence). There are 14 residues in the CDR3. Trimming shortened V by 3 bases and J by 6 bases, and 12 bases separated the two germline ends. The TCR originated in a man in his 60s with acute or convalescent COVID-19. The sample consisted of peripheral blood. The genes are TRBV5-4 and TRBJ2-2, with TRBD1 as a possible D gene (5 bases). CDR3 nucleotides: TGTGCCAGCAGCTCCCAGACAGTACCCGGGGAGCTGTTTTTT. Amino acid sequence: CASSSQTVPGELFF. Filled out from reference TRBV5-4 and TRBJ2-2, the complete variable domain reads ETGVTQSPTHLIKTRGQQVTLRCSSQSGHNTVSWYQQALGQGPQFIFQYYREEENGRGNFPPRFSGLQFPNYSSELNVNALELDDSALYLCASSSQTVPGELFFGEGSRLTVL.